This T cell receptor (beta chain) was obtained from a study of T cells in Graves' hyperthyroidism and ophthalmopathy. Study at large: At initial diagnosis, before any treatment had begun, peripheral blood was obtained. The study's findings and limits: Stable hyperthyroidism was separated from ophthalmopathy by a model based on 13 V-J features.

At least 3 on the Clinical Activity Score was recorded for ophthalmopathy patients, who also had NOSPECS grade at least 4 and duration under 3 months. On the basis of clinical symptoms, serum thyroxine and TRAb, thyroid ultrasound and orbital computed tomography, diagnoses were made. Concerning this clonotype itself: Its antigen is unknown.

From RNA transcripts, TCR beta CDR3 regions were amplified. Initially, a first-round RT-PCR of the TCR CDR3 employed the HTBI primer set. TCRdb used MiXCR to reprocess the multiplex PCR reads, holding one entry per CDR3 protein. The data contain some 350,000 distinct CDR3 sequences, roughly an eighth of them singletons. This CDR3 has 14 residues. Germline V gene data show CDR1 as LGHDT and CDR2 as YNNKEL (reference sequence). J gave up 7 bases and V 5 bases, and 10 bases lay outside the gene matches. The V and J genes are TRBV3-1 and TRBJ1-1; 7 nucleotides align to TRBD1. The source of this sequence is a woman aged 40 to 50 with Graves' ophthalmopathy. The sequenced sample consisted of blood. The CDR3 coding sequence is TGTGCCAGCAGCAGAAGGGGGCAGGGGGATGAAGCTTTCTTT. The encoded protein is CASSRRGQGDEAFF.